The 17 T cell receptor beta chains below were found in one sample sequenced in a study of regulatory T cells in long-lasting Graves disease. Building of the TCR beta libraries involved iRepertoire HTBI primers and Arm-PCR of CDR3 regions. TCRdb reprocessed the multiplex PCR reads with MiXCR, giving one entry per CDR3 protein. The sample has roughly 300,000 distinct CDR3 sequences, more than 20% seen once; the top ten hold around 50%. As for time point: persistent/refractory GD, antithyroid drugs over 5 years with positive TRAb. The TCR library was prepared using RNA isolated from PBMCs. The input for sequencing was peripheral blood mononuclear cells (PBMCs), taken when the disease was refractory, from a patient treated with antithyroid drugs. These receptors all come from a female donor with Graves disease.

This clonotype was found many times. This rearrangement joins TRBV20-1 to TRBJ1-1; D is ambiguous. Germline V gene lookup returns CDR1 DFQATT and CDR2 SNEGSKA (reference sequence). CDR3 length equals 12 residues. V was pared by 4 bases and J by 5 bases, with 11 bases between. CDR3 DNA sequence: TGCAGTGCTAAGAGGATGGGGACTGAAGCTTTCTTT. Residues: CSAKRMGTEAFF.

This clonotype was counted only a few times. For the CDR3, the DNA is TGCAGTGCTAGCCGACTAGCTGAAGAGACCCAGTACTTC. Encoded protein: CSASRLAEETQYF. The chain is built from TRBV20-1 and TRBJ2-5, with TRBD2 matching over 7 bases. CDR3 length: 13 amino acids. Germline loops: CDR1 DFQATT, CDR2 SNEGSKA (reference sequence). V lost 3 bases, J lost 3 bases, and 4 bases stayed unmatched.

This sequence joins TRBV7-2 and TRBJ2-6; D is unclear. The CDR3 loop spans 13 amino acids. V was clipped by 7 bases and J by 2 bases, with 6 bases between them. CDR1 SGHTA and CDR2 FQGNSA come from the germline V gene. The DNA for the CDR3 is TGTGCCAGCAAGGCAGCTGGGGCCAACGTCCTGACTTTC. Its protein product is CASKAAGANVLTF. Together with reference TRBV7-2 and TRBJ2-6, the CDR3 gives the full variable domain: GAGVSQSPSNKVTEKGKDVELRCDPISGHTALYWYRQSLGQGLEFLIYFQGNSAPDKSGLPSDRFSAERTGGSVSTLTIQRTQQEDSAVYLCASKAAGANVLTFGAGSRLTVL.

This clonotype was seen a handful of times. The rearrangement uses TRBV20-1 and TRBJ2-3; D is perhaps TRBD2 (6 bases). The CDR3 has 14 residues. V lost 6 bases and J lost 5, with 18 bases in between. Germline-derived CDR1 and CDR2 are DFQATT and SNEGSKA (reference sequence). CDR3 in DNA: TGCAGTGCCCCGATGGAGGGACGGAAAGATACGCAGTATTTT. Its translation is CSAPMEGRKDTQYF.

This chain links TRBV29-1 with TRBJ2-7; 7 bases are a match to TRBD1. Per germline, CDR1 SQVTM and CDR2 ANQGSEA. The V gene end was trimmed by 6 bases and the J gene end by 3 bases; junction bases not matched to a gene: 8. The CDR3 length is 13 residues. The CDR3 DNA is TGCAGCGTCACAACAGGGGTTTTCTACGAGCAGTACTTC. It codes for CSVTTGVFYEQYF.

This clonotype was counted at least ten times. The chain recombines TRBV27 with TRBJ2-5; D remains unclear. The germline V gene encodes CDR1 MNHEY and CDR2 SMNVEV (reference sequence). V was clipped by 5 bases and J by 3 bases, with 10 bases between them. CDR3 length: 13 amino acids. CDR3 sequence reads: CASSPRREETQYF. DNA for the CDR3: TGTGCCAGCAGTCCCCGACGGGAAGAGACCCAGTACTTC.

The V and J genes are TRBV20-1 and TRBJ2-2; possibly TRBD2 for D (5 bases). Germline values: CDR1 DFQATT, CDR2 SNEGSKA (reference sequence). The V end lost 5 bases, the J end lost 3 bases, and 10 bases lay between the germline ends. The CDR3 totals 13 residues. Here the CDR3 DNA reads TGCAGTGCTTCTAGCCAGCACACCGGGGAGCTGTTTTTT. As protein: CSASSQHTGELFF.

The chain is built from TRBV20-1 and TRBJ2-3, with D possibly TRBD1 on 5 matching bases. The ends were cut back, 5 bases at V and 5 bases at J, with 11 bases in the middle. The CDR3 spans 12 residues. The germline V gene encodes CDR1 DFQATT and CDR2 SNEGSKA (reference sequence). CDR3 in amino acids: CSAYRGEDTQYF. In DNA, the CDR3 is TGCAGTGCTTATAGGGGCGAAGATACGCAGTATTTT.

In this sample, this clonotype turned up a few times. The rearrangement uses TRBV10-3 and TRBJ2-5; 9 bases are a match to TRBD2. In germline, CDR1 is ENHRY, CDR2 SYGVKD. This CDR3 has 12 amino acids. Losses at the gene ends were 8 bases for V and 5 bases for J; bases not matched to a gene: 3. The CDR3 nucleotides are TGTGCCATCGCTAGCGGGATGGAGACCCAGTACTTC. Translation: CAIASGMETQYF.

This chain uses TRBV19 with TRBJ1-5; D not resolved. Deletions cut 2 bases from V and 1 base from J, with 9 bases between. Germline CDR1 reads LNHDA; CDR2 reads SQIVND (reference sequence). This CDR3 spans 15 amino acids. The CDR3 reads CASSIIPPSNQPQHF. The CDR3 region has the DNA TGTGCCAGTAGTATAATACCCCCGAGCAATCAGCCCCAGCATTTT.

The chain uses TRBV20-1 and TRBJ2-7, with 9 bases lining up with TRBD2. In germline, CDR1 is DFQATT, CDR2 SNEGSKA (reference sequence). The length of the CDR3 is 14 residues. J lost 6 bases, V lost 0 bases, and 6 bases had no gene match. The CDR3, as DNA: TGCAGTGCTAGAGATGGGGGACTAGCTTCCGAGCAGTACTTC. Its protein product is CSARDGGLASEQYF.

This rearrangement joins TRBV11-2 to TRBJ2-1; unclear D gene. Germline V CDR1 and CDR2: SGHAT, FQNNGV. The CDR3 is 13 amino acids. V lost 8 bases, J lost 0 bases, and 8 bases lay in between. The CDR3 loop is CASCPSSYNEQFF. In nucleotides, the CDR3 is TGTGCCAGCTGCCCGAGCTCCTACAATGAGCAGTTCTTC.

The table lists this clonotype with a few counts. The rearrangement uses TRBV6-2 or TRBV6-3 and TRBJ1-2; weak D call: TRBD1 (6 bases). V was pared by 5 bases and J by 4 bases, with 17 bases between. Germline values: CDR1 MNHEY, CDR2 SVGEGT. There are 15 residues in the CDR3. For the CDR3, the DNA is TGTGCCAGCAGTGAATTTCCGGGGGCGACCTATGGCTACACCTTC. Protein sequence: CASSEFPGATYGYTF.

Many counts were recorded for this clonotype. The chain employs TRBV6-1 and TRBJ1-2; TRBD1 aligns across 8 bases. Trimming removed 6 bases from V and 7 bases from J; junction bases left unmatched: 10. The length of the CDR3 is 14 residues. The germline V gene encodes CDR1 MNHNS and CDR2 SASEGT. CDR3 DNA: TGTGCCAGCAGGGGACAGGTCGACTTTGGTGGCTACACCTTC. This gives the protein CASRGQVDFGGYTF.

The gene calls are TRBV10-3 and TRBJ1-1, with 12 bases that match TRBD1. The CDR3 has 18 amino acids. Germline loops: CDR1 ENHRY, CDR2 SYGVKD. Trimming removed 6 bases from V and 3 bases from J; junction bases left unmatched: 14. The CDR3: CAIRMGEGDRGQHTEAFF. The CDR3 DNA sequence: TGTGCCATCAGGATGGGGGAGGGGGACAGGGGGCAACACACTGAAGCTTTCTTT.

CDR3: CASSPNRGQGAKTEAFF. In nucleotides, the CDR3 is TGCGCCAGCAGCCCCAACAGGGGACAGGGGGCGAAAACTGAAGCTTTCTTT. This sequence joins TRBV4-1 and TRBJ1-1; 12 bases match TRBD1. V dropped 4 bases and J dropped 5; count of bases not matched to a gene: 11. Germline CDR1 is MGHRA and CDR2 is YSYEKL. This CDR3 contains 17 residues.

The rearrangement links TRBV6-1 to TRBJ2-3, with D unresolved. V shed 8 bases and J shed 4 bases, with 13 bases lying between them. This CDR3 spans 13 amino acids. CDR1 and CDR2 from the germline V gene are MNHNS and SASEGT. The CDR3, as DNA: TGTGCCAGCGGCCCGCTTTTGGCAGATACGCAGTATTTT. The encoded protein is CASGPLLADTQYF.